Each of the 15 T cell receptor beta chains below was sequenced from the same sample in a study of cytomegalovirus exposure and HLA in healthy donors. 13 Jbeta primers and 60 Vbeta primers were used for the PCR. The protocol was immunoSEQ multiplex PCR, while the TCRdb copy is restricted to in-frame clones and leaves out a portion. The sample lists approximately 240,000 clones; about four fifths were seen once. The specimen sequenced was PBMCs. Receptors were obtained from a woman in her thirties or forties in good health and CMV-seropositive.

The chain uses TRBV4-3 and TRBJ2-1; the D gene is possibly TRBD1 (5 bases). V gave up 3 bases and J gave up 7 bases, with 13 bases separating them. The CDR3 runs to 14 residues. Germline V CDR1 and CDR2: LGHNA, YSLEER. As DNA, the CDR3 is TGCGCCAGCAGCCAGGGGCAGCGTTTTAATGAGCAGTTCTTC. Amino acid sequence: CASSQGQRFNEQFF.

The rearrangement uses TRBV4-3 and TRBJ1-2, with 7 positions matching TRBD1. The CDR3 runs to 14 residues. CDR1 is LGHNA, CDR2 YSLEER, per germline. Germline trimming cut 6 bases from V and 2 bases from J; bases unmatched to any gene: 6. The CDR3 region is CASSRDRVNYGYTF. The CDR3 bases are TGCGCCAGCAGTAGAGACAGGGTGAACTATGGCTACACCTTC.

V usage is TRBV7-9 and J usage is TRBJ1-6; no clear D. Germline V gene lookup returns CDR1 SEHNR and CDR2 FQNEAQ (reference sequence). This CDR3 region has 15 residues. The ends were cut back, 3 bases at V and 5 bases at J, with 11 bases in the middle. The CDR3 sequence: CASSFERENNSPLHF. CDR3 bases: TGTGCCAGCAGCTTCGAAAGAGAGAATAATTCACCCCTCCACTTT.

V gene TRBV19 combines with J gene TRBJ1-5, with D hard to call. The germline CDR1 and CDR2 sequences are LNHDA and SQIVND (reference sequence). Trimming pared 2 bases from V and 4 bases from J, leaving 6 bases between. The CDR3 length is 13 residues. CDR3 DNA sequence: TGTGCCAGTAGTATAAGGAGAAATCAGCCCCAGCATTTT. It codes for CASSIRRNQPQHF.

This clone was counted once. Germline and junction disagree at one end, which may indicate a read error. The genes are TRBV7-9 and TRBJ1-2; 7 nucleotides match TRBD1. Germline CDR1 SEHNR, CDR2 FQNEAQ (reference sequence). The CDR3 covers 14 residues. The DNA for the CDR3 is TGTTCCAGCAGCAAACGACAGGGTGCGGCGGGCTACACCTTC. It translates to CSSSKRQGAAGYTF. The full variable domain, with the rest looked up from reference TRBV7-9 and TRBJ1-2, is DTGVSQNPRHKITKRGQNVTFRCDPISEHNRLYWYRQTLGQGPEFLTYFQNEAQLEKSRLLSDRFSAERPKGSFSTLEIQRTEQGDSAMYLCSSSKRQGAAGYTFGSGTRLTVV.

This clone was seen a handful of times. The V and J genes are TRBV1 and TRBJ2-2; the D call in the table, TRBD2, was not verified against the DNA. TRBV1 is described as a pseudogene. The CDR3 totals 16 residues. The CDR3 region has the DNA TGCACCAGCAGCCGGCCGGGACTAGCGGCCACCGGGGAGCTGTTTTTT. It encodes CTSSRPGLAATGELFF.

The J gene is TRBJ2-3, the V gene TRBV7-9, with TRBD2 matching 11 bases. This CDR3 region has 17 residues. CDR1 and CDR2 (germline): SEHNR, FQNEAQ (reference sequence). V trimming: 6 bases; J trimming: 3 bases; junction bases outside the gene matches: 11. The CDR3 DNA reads TGTGCCAGCAGGGTGGGACCTAGCGGGAGGTTTACAGATACGCAGTATTTT. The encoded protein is CASRVGPSGRFTDTQYF.

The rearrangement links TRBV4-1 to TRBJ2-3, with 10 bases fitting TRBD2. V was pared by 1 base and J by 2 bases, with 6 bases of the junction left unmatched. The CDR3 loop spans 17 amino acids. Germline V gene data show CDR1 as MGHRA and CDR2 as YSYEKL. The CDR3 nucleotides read TGCGCCAGCAGCCAAGGAACTAGCGGGGCCATCACAGATACGCAGTATTTT. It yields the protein CASSQGTSGAITDTQYF.

The CDR3 loop is CAWTGTRGTEAFF. CDR3 in DNA: TGTGCCTGGACCGGGACCAGGGGCACTGAAGCTTTCTTT. The chain employs TRBV30 and TRBJ1-1; D possibly corresponds to TRBD1 (6 bases). Per the germline V gene, CDR1 is GTSNPN and CDR2 is SVGIG (reference sequence). The CDR3 runs to 13 residues. V lost 4 bases, J lost 4 bases, and 13 bases lay in between.

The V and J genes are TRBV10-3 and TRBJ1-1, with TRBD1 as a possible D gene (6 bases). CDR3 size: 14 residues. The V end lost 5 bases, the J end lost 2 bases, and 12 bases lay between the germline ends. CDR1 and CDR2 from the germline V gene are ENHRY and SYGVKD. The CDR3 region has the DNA TGTGCCATCAGTCTGGACAGTTCCAACACTGAAGCTTTCTTT. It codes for CAISLDSSNTEAFF.

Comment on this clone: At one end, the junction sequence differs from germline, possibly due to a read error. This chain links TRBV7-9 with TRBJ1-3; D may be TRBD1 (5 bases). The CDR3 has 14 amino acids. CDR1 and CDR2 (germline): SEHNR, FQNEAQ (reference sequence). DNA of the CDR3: TGTTCCAGCAGCCCGGGACTTTTTGGAAACACCATATATTTT. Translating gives CSSSPGLFGNTIYF.

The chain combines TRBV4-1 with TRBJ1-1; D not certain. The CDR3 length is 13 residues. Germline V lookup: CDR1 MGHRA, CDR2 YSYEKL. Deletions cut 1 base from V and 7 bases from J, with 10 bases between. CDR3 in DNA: TGCGCCAGCAGCCAAGGTTCAAGGAGTGAAGCTTTCTTT. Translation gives CASSQGSRSEAFF.

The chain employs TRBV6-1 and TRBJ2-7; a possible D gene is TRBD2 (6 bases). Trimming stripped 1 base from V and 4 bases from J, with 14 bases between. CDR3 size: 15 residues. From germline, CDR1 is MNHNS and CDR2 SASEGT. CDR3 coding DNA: TGTGCCAGCAGTGAAGGATTTCTAGCGTTGTACGAGCAGTACTTC. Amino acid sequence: CASSEGFLALYEQYF.

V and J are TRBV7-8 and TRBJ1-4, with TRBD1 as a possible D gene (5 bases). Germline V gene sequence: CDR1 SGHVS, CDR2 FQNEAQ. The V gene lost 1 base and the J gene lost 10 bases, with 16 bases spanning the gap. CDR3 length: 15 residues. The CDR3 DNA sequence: TGTGCCAGCAGCTTAGGTGGAGGGGTAGTAGGAAAACTGTTTTTT. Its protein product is CASSLGGGVVGKLFF.

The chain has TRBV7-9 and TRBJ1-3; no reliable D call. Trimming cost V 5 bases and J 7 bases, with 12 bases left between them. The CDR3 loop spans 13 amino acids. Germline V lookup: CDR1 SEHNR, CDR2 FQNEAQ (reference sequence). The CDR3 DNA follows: TGTGCCAGCAGCCGTCCCACCGGGAACACCATATATTTT. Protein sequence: CASSRPTGNTIYF. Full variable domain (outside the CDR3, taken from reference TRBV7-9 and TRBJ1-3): DTGVSQNPRHKITKRGQNVTFRCDPISEHNRLYWYRQTLGQGPEFLTYFQNEAQLEKSRLLSDRFSAERPKGSFSTLEIQRTEQGDSAMYLCASSRPTGNTIYFGEGSWLTVV.